This T cell receptor (beta chain) was recovered during a study of vaccination effects on CD4 cells after COVID-19. ViraFEST expansion of antigen-specific CD4+ T cells with viral peptide pools preceded sequencing. The authors isolated CD4+ T cells after around 10 days of culture. Each participant was administered two doses of either the BNT162b2 or the mRNA-1273 vaccine. In regard to this clone: Its antigen is currently unknown.

Study-wide results and limits: Infection-derived and vaccine-derived clones contracted markedly late after vaccination.

Assay used: immunoSEQ multiplex PCR; TCRdb lists only in-frame clones, some missing. The data contain 70,000 to 85,000 clones, around 81% of them seen just once; the ten biggest clones take up more than 1%. This CDR3 contains 16 residues. With V trimmed by 4 bases and J by 3 bases, 11 bases remained unmatched. CDR1 and CDR2 from the germline V gene are MNHEY and SMNVEV (reference sequence). The sequence was obtained from a human donor who received a COVID-19 vaccine. The sample consisted of CD4+ T cells from PBMCs cultured with HCoV-229E spike peptides, taken after COVID-19 vaccination. J is TRBJ2-5 and V is TRBV27, with 7 bases identical to TRBD1. DNA for the CDR3: TGTGCCAGCAGTTCAGGGTCAGGGGGAACCGAAGAGACCCAGTACTTC. Its protein product is CASSSGSGGTEETQYF.